Reported below is one T cell receptor (beta chain). This sample is drawn from a study of control samples from healthy donors and cancer patients. The germline V and J ends were trimmed by 3 bases and 6 bases, with 19 bases remaining between them. CDR3 length: 16 residues. The germline gives CDR1 MNHEY, CDR2 SMNVEV (reference sequence). Sequenced by immunoSEQ multiplex PCR; TCRdb stores in-frame clones only, minus some. This sample carries over 100,000 clones, about 91% of them seen once, and the ten largest clones take roughly 2.5%. This sequence was found in a woman in her late teens or twenties in good health. Material for sequencing was blood. The chain carries TRBV27 and TRBJ2-3; perhaps D is TRBD1 or TRBD2 (6 bases each). The DNA of the CDR3 is TGTGCCAGCAGTTTGAGACTAGGGGGAATATTTGATACGCAGTATTTT. Translation: CASSLRLGGIFDTQYF.